The T cell receptor (beta chain) under discussion was sequenced for a study of CD8 T cells in ankylosing spondylitis. Study results and limitations: The clones that were linked to disease were reported to be significantly enriched in matched synovial fluid samples from ankylosing spondylitis patients.

This clonotype was seen only a few times. The antigen is undetermined. CDR3 length: 13 residues. Trimming took 4 bases from V and 7 from J; bases not matched to a gene: 3. CDR1 and CDR2 from the germline V gene are MNHNY and SVGAGI (reference sequence). One entry per CDR3 protein, called by TCRdb with MiXCR from the 5' RACE reads. The data contain under 150,000 distinct CDR3 sequences, 9.3% of them singletons. The sequenced material came from blood, either unsorted or a sorted T cell fraction (not recorded which). The sequence was obtained from a male donor with ankylosing spondylitis or in good health (not recorded which). The chain links TRBV6-6 to TRBJ1-5, with 8 nucleotides matching TRBD1. CDR3 protein: CASSSRTGQPQHF. CDR3 coding DNA: TGTGCCAGCAGTTCCCGGACAGGGCAGCCCCAGCATTTT.